This T cell receptor (beta chain) stems from a study of blood T cells in healthy people across ages. Notes on the study in general: Observed TCR beta diversity per million T cells went down as age went up. This fall followed a roughly linear course with age. More naive CD4+ cells and higher diversity marked long-lived donors relative to aged donors.

Concerning this clonotype itself: Its antigen is unidentified.

Using a J-beta primer mix together with a sample-barcoded 5' primer, a second PCR was run for about 6 to 11 cycles. TCRdb processed the 5' RACE reads anew with MiXCR; each CDR3 protein has one entry. The sample lists some 640,000 distinct CDR3 sequences; about half were seen once. Trimming left V 5 bases short and J 7 bases short, with 9 bases between. The CDR3 has 13 residues. CDR1 and CDR2 from the germline V gene are SGHTA and FQGNSA. The genes are TRBV7-2 and TRBJ1-6; D might be TRBD1 (6 bases). The clonotype comes from a woman aged 55-75 years in good health. Sequenced sample: blood. The CDR3 region is CASSNGQNSPLHF. Here the CDR3 DNA reads TGTGCCAGCAGCAACGGACAGAATTCACCCCTCCACTTT.